Each of the 27 T cell receptor beta chains below was sequenced from the same sample in a study of response to subunit inactivated influenza vaccine. TCRdb re-called the RT-PCR reads with MiXCR, one entry per CDR3 protein. The data show about 520,000 distinct CDR3 sequences, around 7.7% seen once. The sequencing used PBMCs from blood, collected roughly 24 months after vaccination. These receptors came from a man in his fifties or sixties who received an inactivated influenza vaccine.

This clonotype was counted at least ten times. At one end the junction does not follow the germline gene, possibly because of a read error. V is TRBV20-1 and J is TRBJ1-1, with D unclear. The CDR3 extends over 13 amino acids. Germline V lookup: CDR1 DFQATT, CDR2 SNEGSKA (reference sequence). CDR3 amino acids: CSARDTANSEAFF. The DNA of the CDR3 is TGCAGTGCTAGAGATACAGCGAACAGTGAAGCTTTCTTT.

This clonotype was seen at least ten times. J is TRBJ1-2 and V is TRBV28; TRBD1 might be the D (6 bases). CDR3 size: 12 residues. Germline V gene data show CDR1 as MDHEN and CDR2 as SYDVKM. V was trimmed by 5 bases and J by 11 bases, leaving 15 bases between them. The CDR3 bases are TGTGCCAGCAGTCCCAAACAGGGTTTTTACACCTTC. Translating it yields CASSPKQGFYTF.

This clonotype was counted ten times or more. This chain joins TRBV5-5 and TRBJ2-3, with D perhaps TRBD2 (5 bases). CDR3 size: 14 residues. Germline loops: CDR1 SGHKS, CDR2 YYEKEE (reference sequence). V was trimmed by 0 bases and J by 7 bases, leaving 12 bases between them. CDR3 in DNA: TGTGCCAGCAGCTTGGGGGCGGAGGTCCATACGCAGTATTTT. This translates into CASSLGAEVHTQYF.

This clonotype was seen a few times. V usage is TRBV6-2 or TRBV6-3 and J usage is TRBJ1-2; TRBD1 matches at 8 bases. This CDR3 region has 15 residues. Germline trimming cut 6 bases from V and 4 bases from J; bases unmatched to any gene: 10. CDR1 and CDR2 from the germline V gene are MNHEY and SVGEGT. DNA of the CDR3: TGTGCCAGCAGCGACCGGGACAGGCGTCCCTATGGCTACACCTTC. As protein: CASSDRDRRPYGYTF.

The V and J genes are TRBV7-2 and TRBJ2-7; the match to TRBD2 covers 9 bases. The length of the CDR3 is 15 residues. V was pared by 2 bases and J by 4 bases, with 6 bases of the junction left unmatched. Germline assignment: CDR1 SGHTA and CDR2 FQGNSA. CDR3 in amino acids: CASSLPTSGTYEQYF. For the CDR3, the DNA is TGTGCCAGCAGCTTACCGACTAGCGGAACATACGAGCAGTACTTC.

This sequence joins TRBV7-2 and TRBJ1-6; D possibly corresponds to TRBD1 (5 bases). The CDR3 has 17 amino acids. Germline V gene sequence: CDR1 SGHTA, CDR2 FQGNSA. Between the trimmed V and J ends, which lost 4 bases and 8 bases, there was a span of 21 bases. As DNA, the CDR3 is TGTGCCAGCAGCTCCCGGGTTGCGGTTTCCAGGGATTCACCCCTCCACTTT. This codes for CASSSRVAVSRDSPLHF.

V usage is TRBV3-1 and J usage is TRBJ2-3, with TRBD2 matching 10 bases. Germline trimming cut 1 base from V and 0 bases from J; bases unmatched to any gene: 10. The CDR3 has 19 residues. Germline CDR1 and CDR2: LGHDT and YNNKEL (reference sequence). The CDR3 protein is CASSQATFGGLASTDTQYF. The CDR3 DNA reads as TGTGCCAGCAGCCAAGCCACCTTCGGGGGACTAGCGAGCACAGATACGCAGTATTTT.

Ten or more counts support this clonotype. The J gene is TRBJ2-3, the V gene TRBV5-1, with 8 bases matching TRBD2. This CDR3 region has 16 residues. Germline V gives CDR1 SGHRS, CDR2 YFSETQ. V lost 3 bases and J lost 2; bases outside the gene matches: 8. CDR3 nucleotide sequence: TGCGCCAGCAGCTCGGGACTAGTGAGGAACACAGATACGCAGTATTTT. Amino acid sequence: CASSSGLVRNTDTQYF.

This clonotype was seen at least ten times. This rearrangement joins TRBV20-1 to TRBJ2-7; 10 bases line up with TRBD2. The CDR3 contains 13 residues. After removal of 5 bases from V and 1 base from J, the junction contained 2 bases not matched to a gene. Germline lookup yields CDR1 DFQATT and CDR2 SNEGSKA (reference sequence). CDR3 sequence: CSARSGRSYEQYF. The CDR3 coding sequence is TGCAGTGCTCGTAGCGGGAGGTCCTACGAGCAGTACTTC.

This clonotype showed up just a few times. The genes are TRBV6-2 or TRBV6-3 and TRBJ2-2; TRBD2 agrees at 13 bases. This CDR3 spans 19 amino acids. CDR1 is MNHEY and CDR2 is SVGEGT in the germline V gene. Trimming at V came to 2 bases and at J to 1 base, leaving 7 bases not matched to a gene. The CDR3 sequence: CASSYGGLAGQLNTGELFF. CDR3 DNA: TGTGCCAGCAGTTACGGGGGACTAGCGGGGCAACTGAACACCGGGGAGCTGTTTTTT.

This clonotype was observed a few times. The V and J genes are TRBV20-1 and TRBJ2-5; the D gene is possibly TRBD2 (5 bases). This CDR3 comprises 12 residues. The V end was cut by 6 bases, the J end by 5 bases, with 13 bases between. CDR1 and CDR2 from the germline V gene are DFQATT and SNEGSKA (reference sequence). The CDR3 region has the DNA TGCAGTGCCCAGAGCGGATGGGAGACCCAGTACTTC. Translating it yields CSAQSGWETQYF.

Turning to this clonotype: This may come from a read error, since a much larger clone is one base off. The rearrangement links TRBV5-6 to TRBJ1-2, with a possible D match to TRBD1 (6 bases). Germline CDR1 and CDR2: SGHDT and YYEEEE. This CDR3 region has 16 residues. The germline V and J ends were trimmed by 4 bases and 6 bases, with 22 bases remaining between them. The chain's CDR3 is CASSPGPGDGNNGYTF. In nucleotides, the CDR3 is TGTGCCAGCAGCCCGGGGCCAGGGGATGGTAATAATGGCTACACCTTC.

V and J are TRBV20-1 and TRBJ1-5; 7 positions match TRBD1. Trimming took 3 bases from V and 2 from J; bases not matched to a gene: 7. The CDR3 loop spans 15 amino acids. CDR1 is DFQATT, CDR2 SNEGSKA, per germline (reference sequence). As DNA, the CDR3 is TGCAGTGCTAGCGGAGGGGGCAATGGCAATCAGCCCCAGCATTTT. It yields the protein CSASGGGNGNQPQHF.

This clonotype was recorded a few times. This rearrangement joins TRBV30 to TRBJ2-2; D might be TRBD1 (6 bases). CDR1 and CDR2 from the germline V gene are GTSNPN and SVGIG (reference sequence). The CDR3 covers 15 residues. Deletions cut 4 bases from V and 3 bases from J, with 15 bases between. CDR3: CAWIPWGRDTGELFF. The CDR3 nucleotides are TGTGCCTGGATCCCCTGGGGGCGCGACACCGGGGAGCTGTTTTTT.

This clonotype was counted only a few times. This chain links TRBV10-3 with TRBJ2-5; TRBD1 is a possible D gene (5 bases). There are 15 residues in the CDR3. V was pared by 4 bases and J by 1 base, with 13 bases between. Germline lookup yields CDR1 ENHRY and CDR2 SYGVKD. CDR3 in amino acids: CAISALGGAQETQYF. As DNA, the CDR3 is TGTGCCATCAGTGCCTTGGGTGGGGCCCAAGAGACCCAGTACTTC.

In this sample, this clonotype turned up a few times. This chain joins TRBV7-9 and TRBJ2-2; tentative D call: TRBD1 (6 bases). The CDR3 is made up of 17 amino acids. Germline V gives CDR1 SEHNR, CDR2 FQNEAQ (reference sequence). Trimming left V 6 bases short and J 7 bases short, with 24 bases between. The CDR3 sequence is CASSSLRQGRFGGELFF. For the CDR3, the DNA is TGTGCCAGCAGTTCCCTGCGTCAGGGGCGGTTTGGCGGGGAGCTGTTTTTT.

There are a few counts of this clonotype. The chain is built from TRBV27 and TRBJ1-2; the D is unclear. Trimming shortened V by 1 base and J by 6 bases, and 12 bases separated the two germline ends. Germline V gives CDR1 MNHEY, CDR2 SMNVEV (reference sequence). The CDR3 contains 14 residues. CDR3 in DNA: TGTGCCAGCAGTTTATTCCCTCGGGGTCATGGCTACACCTTC. It encodes CASSLFPRGHGYTF.

This chain links TRBV11-3 with TRBJ1-2, with D tentatively TRBD1 (5 bases). Trimming removed 6 bases from V and 3 bases from J, with 20 bases in between. This CDR3 contains 16 residues. The germline gives CDR1 SGHNT, CDR2 YENEEA. CDR3 DNA: TGTGCCAGCAGGCAAAACGGGACGGCTTTGCACTATGGCTACACCTTC. Translating gives CASRQNGTALHYGYTF.

V usage is TRBV7-2 and J usage is TRBJ2-7; D is perhaps TRBD2 (6 bases). V lost 0 bases to trimming and J lost 7 bases, with 10 bases between them. Germline CDR1 reads SGHTA; CDR2 reads FQGNSA. The CDR3 loop spans 13 amino acids. The CDR3 sequence is CASSLAAGTEQYF. DNA of the CDR3: TGTGCCAGCAGCTTAGCTGCGGGGACTGAGCAGTACTTC.

This clonotype was seen only a few times. CDR3 sequence reads: CASSVALPGQSYGYTF. The CDR3 DNA is TGTGCCAGCAGCGTAGCTCTGCCAGGACAGTCCTATGGCTACACCTTC. This chain connects TRBV9 to TRBJ1-2; D may be TRBD1 (6 bases). CDR1 and CDR2 from the germline V gene are SGDLS and YYNGEE. The CDR3 spans 16 residues. V gave up 0 bases and J gave up 4 bases, with 16 bases separating them.

The table lists this clonotype with a few counts. The rearrangement links TRBV7-6 to TRBJ2-7; no definite D call. Per germline, CDR1 SGHVS and CDR2 FNYEAQ. The V end lost 1 base, the J end lost 6 bases, and 10 bases lay between the germline ends. The CDR3 totals 13 residues. CDR3 coding DNA: TGTGCCAGCAGCTTAGTGGTGGGTTCCGAGCAGTACTTC. This encodes CASSLVVGSEQYF.

The chain carries TRBV12-3 or TRBV12-4 and TRBJ2-5; D not certain. CDR3 size: 12 residues. The V gene lost 6 bases and the J gene lost 7 bases, with 12 bases spanning the gap. The CDR3 bases are TGTGCCAGCAGCCCGACCCTAGGGACCCAGTACTTC. Translating gives CASSPTLGTQYF.

This clonotype was seen repeatedly, ten times or more. The chain couples TRBV12-3 or TRBV12-4 to TRBJ2-1; D gene uncertain. This CDR3 is 14 amino acids long. Trimming removed 5 bases from V and 7 bases from J, with 15 bases in between. The CDR3 spells CASSRAVADNEQFF. CDR3 bases: TGTGCCAGCAGTCGGGCGGTAGCTGATAATGAGCAGTTCTTC.

This clonotype was observed a few times. The chain recombines TRBV7-3 with TRBJ2-1, with D tentatively TRBD2 (6 bases). CDR3 size: 15 residues. Trimming cost V 1 base and J 10 bases, with 17 bases left between them. The germline V gene has CDR1 SGHTA and CDR2 FQGTGA. This chain's CDR3 is CASSLKGGPGSEQFF. The DNA for the CDR3 is TGTGCCAGCAGCTTAAAAGGAGGGCCGGGCTCGGAGCAGTTCTTC.

Only a few counts were recorded for this clonotype. The rearrangement links TRBV2 to TRBJ2-7; 12 positions match TRBD1. Germline loops: CDR1 SNHLY, CDR2 FYNNEI. J lost 6 bases, V lost 7 bases, and 4 bases had no gene match. The CDR3 totals 13 residues. CDR3 residues: CASNRDRGREQYF. DNA for the CDR3: TGTGCCAGCAATAGGGACAGGGGGCGCGAGCAGTACTTC.

This clonotype has just a few counts. The chain uses TRBV7-9 and TRBJ2-1; D is uncertain. The CDR3 runs to 11 residues. Per the germline V gene, CDR1 is SEHNR and CDR2 is FQNEAQ (reference sequence). The ends were cut back, 5 bases at V and 8 bases at J, with 7 bases in the middle. The CDR3 DNA reads as TGTGCCAGCAGCCCACACTATGAGCAGTTCTTC. It is translated as CASSPHYEQFF.

V usage is TRBV20-1 and J usage is TRBJ2-5, with D possibly TRBD2 on 6 matching bases. Germline values: CDR1 DFQATT, CDR2 SNEGSKA (reference sequence). The CDR3 length is 14 residues. V lost 5 bases and J lost 4, with 17 bases in between. The CDR3 reads CSAFGTLVGETQYF. CDR3 nucleotides: TGCAGTGCTTTCGGGACTCTCGTGGGAGAGACCCAGTACTTC.